This T cell receptor (beta chain) was sequenced during a study of Tregs in tolerant kidney transplant recipients. The table came from immunoSEQ multiplex PCR; TCRdb's copy has only in-frame clones and leaves some out. The sample carries about 110,000 clones, about 90% recorded once. Notes on the study in general: Few patients were studied, so findings need validation in larger groups. Donor-specific Treg expansion exceeded global Treg expansion in tolerant patients, suggesting antigen drive.

A remark on this clone: Its antigen is still unknown.

Unstimulated regulatory T cells (CD4+CD25+CD127-), CD4+CD25- non-regulatory cells, CD4 and CD8 cells were FACS-sorted from thawed PBMCs. CDR3 length: 16 residues. Trimming cost V 0 bases and J 2 bases; bases outside gene matches: 2. CDR1 is SGHRS and CDR2 is YFSETQ in the germline V gene. The rearrangement uses TRBV5-1 and TRBJ2-3, with 11 nucleotides matching TRBD2. Material: CD4+ T cells from blood, obtained before the transplant. The clonotype comes from a human donor who received a combined kidney and bone marrow transplant. The CDR3 is CASSLGLAGNTDTQYF. As DNA, the CDR3 is TGCGCCAGCAGCTTGGGACTAGCGGGGAACACAGATACGCAGTATTTT.